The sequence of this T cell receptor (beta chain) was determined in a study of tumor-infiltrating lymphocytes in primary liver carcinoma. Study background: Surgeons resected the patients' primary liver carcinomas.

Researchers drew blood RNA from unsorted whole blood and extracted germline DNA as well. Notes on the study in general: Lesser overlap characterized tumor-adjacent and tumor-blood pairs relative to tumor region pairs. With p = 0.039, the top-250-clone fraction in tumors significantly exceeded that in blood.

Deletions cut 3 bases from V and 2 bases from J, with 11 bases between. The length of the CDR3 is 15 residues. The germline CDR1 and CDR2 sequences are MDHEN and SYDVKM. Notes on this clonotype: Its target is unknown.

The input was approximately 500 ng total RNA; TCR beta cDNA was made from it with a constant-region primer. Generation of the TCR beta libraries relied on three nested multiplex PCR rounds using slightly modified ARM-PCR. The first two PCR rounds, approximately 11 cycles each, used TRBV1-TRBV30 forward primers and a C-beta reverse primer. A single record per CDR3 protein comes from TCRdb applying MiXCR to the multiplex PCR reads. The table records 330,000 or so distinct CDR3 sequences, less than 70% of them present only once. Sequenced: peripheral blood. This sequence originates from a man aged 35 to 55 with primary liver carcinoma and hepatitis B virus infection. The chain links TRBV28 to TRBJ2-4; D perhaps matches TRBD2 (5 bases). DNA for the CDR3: TGTGCCAGCAGTTTTCTGCCCGGGACCAAAAACATTCAGTACTTC. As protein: CASSFLPGTKNIQYF. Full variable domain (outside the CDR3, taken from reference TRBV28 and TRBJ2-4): DVKVTQSSRYLVKRTGEKVFLECVQDMDHENMFWYRQDPGLGLRLIYFSYDVKMKEKGDIPEGYSVSREKKERFSLILESASTNQTSMYLCASSFLPGTKNIQYFGAGTRLSVL.